This T cell receptor (beta chain) stems from a study of cytomegalovirus exposure and HLA in healthy donors. V lost 3 bases to trimming and J lost 7 bases, with 13 bases between them. The CDR3 runs to 14 residues. From germline, CDR1 is ENHRY and CDR2 SYGVKD. The PCR employed 60 Vbeta primers together with 13 Jbeta primers. The repertoire was sequenced with immunoSEQ multiplex PCR; TCRdb's copy has only in-frame clones and lacks some. The sample table sets out 100,000 to 150,000 clones. All the people who gave samples were healthy bone marrow donors. The V gene is TRBV10-3, the J gene TRBJ1-5; D possibly corresponds to TRBD1 (5 bases). This TCR was recovered from a woman aged 40 to 55 in good health and CMV-seronegative. Sequenced: PBMCs. CDR3 nucleotide sequence: TGTGCCATCAGTGACAGCAGGGTACGACAGCCCCAGCATTTT. Protein sequence: CAISDSRVRQPQHF.